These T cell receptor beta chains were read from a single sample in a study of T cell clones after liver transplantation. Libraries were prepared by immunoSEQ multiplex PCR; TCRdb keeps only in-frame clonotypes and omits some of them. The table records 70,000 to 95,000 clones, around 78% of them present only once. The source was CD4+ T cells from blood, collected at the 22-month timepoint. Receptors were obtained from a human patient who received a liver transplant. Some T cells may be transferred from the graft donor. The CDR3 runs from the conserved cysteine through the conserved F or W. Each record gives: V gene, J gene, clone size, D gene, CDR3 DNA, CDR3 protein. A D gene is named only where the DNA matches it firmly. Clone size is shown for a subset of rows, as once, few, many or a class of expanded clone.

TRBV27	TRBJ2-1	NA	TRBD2	TGTGCCAGCAGTCGTACGACTAGCAAAGAGCAGTTCTTC	CASSRTTSKEQFF
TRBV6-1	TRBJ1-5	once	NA	TGTGCCAGCAGAGAGGCATCCATCAATCAGCCCCAGCATTTT	CASREASINQPQHF
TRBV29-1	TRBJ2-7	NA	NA	TGCAGCGTTGAAGGTCGGGGCCTATCTCGCGAGCAGTACTTC	CSVEGRGLSREQYF
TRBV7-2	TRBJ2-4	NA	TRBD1	TGTGCCAGCAGCTTCAGGGGGAGATCTGGACAGTACTTC	CASSFRGRSGQYF
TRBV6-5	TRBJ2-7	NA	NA	TGTGCCAGCAGTTACAACTCCTACGAGCAGTACTTC	CASSYNSYEQYF
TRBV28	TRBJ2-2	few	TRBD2	TGTGCCGTAAAACGGGGGGGAACCGGGGAGCTGTTTTTT	CAVKRGGTGELFF
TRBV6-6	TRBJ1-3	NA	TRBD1	TGTGCCAGCAGTTACAACAAACAGGGGGCGGGAAACACCATATATTTT	CASSYNKQGAGNTIYF
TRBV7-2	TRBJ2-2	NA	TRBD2	TGTGCCAGCAGCTTAGCTAGCGGGGGGGCCCACGGGGAGCTGTTTTTT	CASSLASGGAHGELFF
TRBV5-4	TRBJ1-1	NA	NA	TGTGCCACGGGCCGGGACTGGGACACTGAAGCTTTCTTT	CATGRDWDTEAFF
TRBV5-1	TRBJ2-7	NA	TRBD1	TGCGCCAGCAGAACCGGGACAGGGCCCTACGAGCAGTACTTC	CASRTGTGPYEQYF
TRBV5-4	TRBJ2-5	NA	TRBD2	TGTGCCAGCAGCTTAGCGGGAGTAGAGACCCAGTACTTC	CASSLAGVETQYF
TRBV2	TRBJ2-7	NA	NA	TGTGCCAGCAGTCCAGAGTACGAGCAGTACTTC	CASSPEYEQYF
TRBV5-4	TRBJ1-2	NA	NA	TGTGCCAGCAGCTTTGGCGTTCGGGGAACTAACTATGGCTACACCTTC	CASSFGVRGTNYGYTF
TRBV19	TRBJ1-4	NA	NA	TGTGCCAGTAGTATCGCGGCTCTTCCAACTAATGAAAAACTGTTTTTT	CASSIAALPTNEKLFF
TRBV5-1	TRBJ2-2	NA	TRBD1	TGCGCCAGCAGTCGAGCAGGGGGCCCGAACACCGGGGAGCTGTTTTTT	CASSRAGGPNTGELFF
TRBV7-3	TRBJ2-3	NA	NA	TGTGCCAGCAGCTTAACAGGGCGGGATACGCAGTATTTT	CASSLTGRDTQYF
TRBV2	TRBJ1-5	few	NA	TGTGCCAGCACCCAGGGGAATCAGCCCCAGCATTTT	CASTQGNQPQHF